This record covers a single T cell receptor (beta chain). Its binding antigen is unknown. No qualities accompany the bases; no much larger clone lies one base away. The entry originates in a study of blood T cell repertoires in COVID-19 (dated by TCRdb to the early 2020s). At the level of the whole study: Samples covering the acute and convalescent phases of COVID-19 were provided by collaborators in the United States, Italy and Spain. The material from the prospective study consisted of cDNA or gDNA derived from T cells, B-cell-depleted T cells, or PBMCs. Deeply sampled blood TCRbeta repertoires from subjects exposed to, actively infected with, or recovered from COVID-19 were included in the dataset. A freely available public database, intended as a resource for researchers studying the immune response to SARS-CoV-2, is where the repertoires were released. Samples were obtained from the ongoing ImmuneRACE study (first 160 participants) and from some 1,300 subjects provided by 6 global collaborators. Sample metadata almost always included a de-identified subject ID, COVID-19 status, age in years and sex. Where HLA class I and class II types were available, the types were taken from metadata supplied by the sample provider, not from assay-based typing. The research as a whole found: The amount of clinical and demographic metadata varied by source and participant and was provided uncurated.

Whole blood was collected in K2EDTA tubes by collaborating institutions according to the institutions' own protocols. For TCRbeta analysis, collaborators shipped samples in one of three forms: frozen whole blood, isolated PBMCs, or DNA extracted from either of those sample types. The CDR3 runs 16 residues from the cysteine to the phenylalanine. Only the CDR3 DNA is retained, 48 bases long and in frame from the first base. Ends trimmed: V by 3 bases, J by 5 bases; bases unmatched to a gene: 9. Sequences LNHNV (CDR1) and YYDKDF (CDR2) are obtained from the germline V gene (reference sequence). TCRbeta CDR3 regions were amplified from genomic DNA by means of the immunoSEQ Assay, a bias-controlled multiplex PCR. Per the authors' processing: The number of nucleated cells in each sample was estimated by amplification of reference gene primers within the assay. To quantify the absolute abundance of each unique TCRbeta CDR3 rearrangement, sequence reads were collapsed and filtered. For each sample, productive Simpson clonality was calculated as the square root of Simpson's diversity index over productive rearrangements. TCRdb stores this immuneACCESS table with in-frame sequences only. Part of the clones is absent; in the studies checked, under half of the shortfall reflects unresolved V genes, and no reason is known for the rest. V, J and clone size are those of that table, while D and trimming were read from the DNA. In all, the sample holds roughly 56,000 clones, and around four fifths of those were seen once. 5.3% of the sample rests with the top ten.

The V gene is TRBV15 and the J gene is TRBJ2-3; 9 bases in the middle match TRBD2. This TCR came from a man between 65 and 85 years old with acute or convalescent COVID-19. The sample was peripheral blood. The nucleotide sequence reads TGTGCCACCAGCAGGGACCTAGCGGGGTTTATAGATACGCAGTATTTT. The encoded protein is CATSRDLAGFIDTQYF.